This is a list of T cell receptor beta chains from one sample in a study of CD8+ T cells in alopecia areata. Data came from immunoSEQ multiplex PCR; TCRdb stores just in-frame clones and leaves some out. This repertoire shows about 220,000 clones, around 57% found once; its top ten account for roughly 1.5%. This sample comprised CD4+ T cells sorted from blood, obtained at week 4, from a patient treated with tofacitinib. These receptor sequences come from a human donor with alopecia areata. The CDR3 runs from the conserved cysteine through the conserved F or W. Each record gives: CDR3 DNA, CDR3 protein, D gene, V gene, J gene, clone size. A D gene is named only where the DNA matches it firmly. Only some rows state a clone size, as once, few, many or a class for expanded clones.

cdr3_nt: TGTGCCTGGAGTGTACGCAGGAGCTCCTACGAGCAGTACTTC; cdr3_aa: CAWSVRRSSYEQYF; d_call: NA; v_call: TRBV30; j_call: TRBJ2-7; clone_size: once
cdr3_nt: TGTGCCAGCGCTAAAGATTCGGATTCACCCCTCCACTTT; cdr3_aa: CASAKDSDSPLHF; d_call: NA; v_call: TRBV4-2; j_call: TRBJ1-6; clone_size: few
cdr3_nt: TGTGCCAGTAGTGCCCCGGACAGGTACGAGCAGTACTTC; cdr3_aa: CASSAPDRYEQYF; d_call: TRBD1; v_call: TRBV19; j_call: TRBJ2-7; clone_size: few
cdr3_nt: TGTGCCAGTCGGACGGTGAACACTGAAGCTTTCTTT; cdr3_aa: CASRTVNTEAFF; d_call: NA; v_call: TRBV27; j_call: TRBJ1-1; clone_size: NA
cdr3_nt: TGTGCCAGCAGCTTACAGGGATATGGCTACACCTTC; cdr3_aa: CASSLQGYGYTF; d_call: NA; v_call: TRBV7-2; j_call: TRBJ1-2; clone_size: few
cdr3_nt: TGTGCCTGGAGCCGACATAGCAATCAGCCCCAGCATTTT; cdr3_aa: CAWSRHSNQPQHF; d_call: NA; v_call: TRBV30; j_call: TRBJ1-5; clone_size: NA
cdr3_nt: TGCAGCGTTGAAGTAGTCGACGGACTCAACACCGGGGAGCTGTTTTTT; cdr3_aa: CSVEVVDGLNTGELFF; d_call: NA; v_call: TRBV29-1; j_call: TRBJ2-2; clone_size: NA
cdr3_nt: TGTGCCAGCAGGGACCAAGAGACCCAGTACTTC; cdr3_aa: CASRDQETQYF; d_call: NA; v_call: TRBV6-4; j_call: TRBJ2-5; clone_size: few
cdr3_nt: TGCAGCGTTGCACCCGGGGGCGGATATGGCTACACCTTC; cdr3_aa: CSVAPGGGYGYTF; d_call: NA; v_call: TRBV29-1; j_call: TRBJ1-2; clone_size: NA
cdr3_nt: TGCAGCGTTGCTCTGAGCTACGAGCAGTACTTC; cdr3_aa: CSVALSYEQYF; d_call: NA; v_call: TRBV29-1; j_call: TRBJ2-7; clone_size: few
cdr3_nt: TGCGCCAGCAGCTTGGACTTAGGGAACAGGGCGGTTCGGACCCAGTACTTC; cdr3_aa: CASSLDLGNRAVRTQYF; d_call: NA; v_call: TRBV5-1; j_call: TRBJ2-5; clone_size: few
cdr3_nt: TGTGCCAGCAACGTCTTGACAGGGACCGTCGGCTACACCTTC; cdr3_aa: CASNVLTGTVGYTF; d_call: TRBD1; v_call: TRBV11-2; j_call: TRBJ1-2; clone_size: NA
cdr3_nt: TGTGCCATCAGTGATAACGTCGGGGGGGCCGGTCCAGATACGCAGTATTTT; cdr3_aa: CAISDNVGGAGPDTQYF; d_call: TRBD2; v_call: TRBV10-3; j_call: TRBJ2-3; clone_size: few
cdr3_nt: TGCAGCGTTGCGCTGAGCTCCTACGAGCAGTACTTC; cdr3_aa: CSVALSSYEQYF; d_call: NA; v_call: TRBV29-1; j_call: TRBJ2-7; clone_size: few
cdr3_nt: TGTGCCGGGGCCCGGGTGCCTGAAGCTTTCTTT; cdr3_aa: CAGARVPEAFF; d_call: NA; v_call: TRBV30; j_call: TRBJ1-1; clone_size: NA
cdr3_nt: TGTGCCAGCAGTCCAGGACTAGCGATAGGCGAACAGTTCTTC; cdr3_aa: CASSPGLAIGEQFF; d_call: TRBD2; v_call: TRBV7-9; j_call: TRBJ2-1; clone_size: NA
cdr3_nt: TGTGCCAGTAGCCTCCGGTCGGGTGAGGGAAACACCATATATTTT; cdr3_aa: CASSLRSGEGNTIYF; d_call: NA; v_call: TRBV19; j_call: TRBJ1-3; clone_size: few
cdr3_nt: TGTGCCAGCAGTGCGGTGGGTGAGCAGTTCTTC; cdr3_aa: CASSAVGEQFF; d_call: NA; v_call: TRBV2; j_call: TRBJ2-1; clone_size: NA
cdr3_nt: TGTGCCTGGAGTACAGGGACAGCGAACACCGGGGAGCTGTTTTTT; cdr3_aa: CAWSTGTANTGELFF; d_call: TRBD1; v_call: TRBV30; j_call: TRBJ2-2; clone_size: NA
cdr3_nt: TGTGCCAGCGCGGGGGGGCAAGCAGATACGCAGTATTTT; cdr3_aa: CASAGGQADTQYF; d_call: TRBD2; v_call: TRBV2; j_call: TRBJ2-3; clone_size: NA
cdr3_nt: TGCAGCGGGAGTCAGGGTTGGGGTCAAGAGACCCAGTACTTC; cdr3_aa: CSGSQGWGQETQYF; d_call: NA; v_call: TRBV29-1; j_call: TRBJ2-5; clone_size: NA
cdr3_nt: TGCAGCGTTGCCAGGCTGATGAACACTGAAGCTTTCTTT; cdr3_aa: CSVARLMNTEAFF; d_call: NA; v_call: TRBV29-1; j_call: TRBJ1-1; clone_size: NA
cdr3_nt: TGCGCCAGCGGAAGGGGACGGATTTACACTGAAGCTTTCTTT; cdr3_aa: CASGRGRIYTEAFF; d_call: NA; v_call: TRBV23-1; j_call: TRBJ1-1; clone_size: NA
cdr3_nt: TGTGCCAGCAGCAAACCCGGGACAGAACCCTACGAGCAGTACTTC; cdr3_aa: CASSKPGTEPYEQYF; d_call: TRBD1; v_call: TRBV5-6; j_call: TRBJ2-7; clone_size: NA
cdr3_nt: TGTGCCAGCAGCGTGAAGGGGGATGGCACAGATACGCAGTATTTT; cdr3_aa: CASSVKGDGTDTQYF; d_call: NA; v_call: TRBV9; j_call: TRBJ2-3; clone_size: NA
cdr3_nt: TGCGCCAGCAGCTTGGGGAGAGGAAACACTGAAGCTTTCTTT; cdr3_aa: CASSLGRGNTEAFF; d_call: NA; v_call: TRBV5-1; j_call: TRBJ1-1; clone_size: NA
cdr3_nt: TGTGCCAGCAGCTTTTCTTGGGGGGGCACAGATACGCAGTATTTT; cdr3_aa: CASSFSWGGTDTQYF; d_call: NA; v_call: TRBV11-2; j_call: TRBJ2-3; clone_size: NA
cdr3_nt: TGCAGCGTTGTTTTGGGTGGGAATGAAAAACTGTTTTTT; cdr3_aa: CSVVLGGNEKLFF; d_call: NA; v_call: TRBV29-1; j_call: TRBJ1-4; clone_size: once
cdr3_nt: TGTGCCAGCAGCTTACAGGACTCACCCCTCCACTTT; cdr3_aa: CASSLQDSPLHF; d_call: NA; v_call: TRBV7-2; j_call: TRBJ1-6; clone_size: NA
cdr3_nt: TGCGCCAGCAGCCAAGAACCAGGGGGATCAACTGAAGCTTTCTTT; cdr3_aa: CASSQEPGGSTEAFF; d_call: TRBD1; v_call: TRBV4-3; j_call: TRBJ1-1; clone_size: NA
cdr3_nt: TGCGCCAGCAGCCAAGGGGGTGCTAATGAAAAACTGTTTTTT; cdr3_aa: CASSQGGANEKLFF; d_call: NA; v_call: TRBV4-1; j_call: TRBJ1-4; clone_size: NA
cdr3_nt: TGCAGCGTTACTCCGGCAGCCAATCAGCCCCAGCATTTT; cdr3_aa: CSVTPAANQPQHF; d_call: NA; v_call: TRBV29-1; j_call: TRBJ1-5; clone_size: NA
cdr3_nt: TGTGCCAGCAGCTTACGCGGTCAACAGGGCTACACCTTC; cdr3_aa: CASSLRGQQGYTF; d_call: NA; v_call: TRBV7-2; j_call: TRBJ1-2; clone_size: few
cdr3_nt: TGTGCCAGCAGCGGGACAGGGGGTCTGGGGACCCAGTACTTC; cdr3_aa: CASSGTGGLGTQYF; d_call: TRBD1; v_call: TRBV2; j_call: TRBJ2-5; clone_size: NA
cdr3_nt: TGTGCCAGCAGTTCCTTGCCCCACAGGGACTATGGCTACACCTTC; cdr3_aa: CASSSLPHRDYGYTF; d_call: NA; v_call: TRBV27; j_call: TRBJ1-2; clone_size: NA
cdr3_nt: TGTGCCATCAGTCTAAAGGACGGAACGGCCTACGAGCAGTACTTC; cdr3_aa: CAISLKDGTAYEQYF; d_call: NA; v_call: TRBV10-3; j_call: TRBJ2-7; clone_size: few
cdr3_nt: TGTGCCAGCAGCGTAAGTTCAGGGACTAGCACAGATACGCAGTATTTT; cdr3_aa: CASSVSSGTSTDTQYF; d_call: NA; v_call: TRBV9; j_call: TRBJ2-3; clone_size: NA
cdr3_nt: TGCGCCAGCAGCTCCGGCTCGAATGAGCAGTTCTTC; cdr3_aa: CASSSGSNEQFF; d_call: NA; v_call: TRBV5-1; j_call: TRBJ2-1; clone_size: NA
cdr3_nt: TGCAGCGTCTTGGGAAGGGGAAACACCGGGGAGCTGTTTTTT; cdr3_aa: CSVLGRGNTGELFF; d_call: NA; v_call: TRBV29-1; j_call: TRBJ2-2; clone_size: NA
cdr3_nt: TGTGCCAGCAGCCCCCGGAATGGACTAGCGGCGCACTCCTACGAGCAGTACTTC; cdr3_aa: CASSPRNGLAAHSYEQYF; d_call: TRBD2; v_call: TRBV13; j_call: TRBJ2-7; clone_size: NA
cdr3_nt: TGTGCCAGCAGCCCGGGGGTATCGGTCCAGGGCACCTACGAGCAGTACTTC; cdr3_aa: CASSPGVSVQGTYEQYF; d_call: NA; v_call: TRBV5-7; j_call: TRBJ2-7; clone_size: few
cdr3_nt: TGCGCCAGCAGCCAAGATTTTGGACGGCTCCAGTACTTC; cdr3_aa: CASSQDFGRLQYF; d_call: NA; v_call: TRBV4-3; j_call: TRBJ2-5; clone_size: NA
cdr3_nt: TGCGCCAGCAGCGCCCCCGGGACAGGGGGCAGGTATGGCTACACCTTC; cdr3_aa: CASSAPGTGGRYGYTF; d_call: TRBD1; v_call: TRBV4-3; j_call: TRBJ1-2; clone_size: NA
cdr3_nt: TGCGCCAGCAGCTTGGGAGGGGTCAACGGGGACGAGCAGTACTTC; cdr3_aa: CASSLGGVNGDEQYF; d_call: NA; v_call: TRBV5-1; j_call: TRBJ2-7; clone_size: NA
cdr3_nt: TGTGCCAGCAGCCCGACATCGTCCTACGAGCAGTACTTC; cdr3_aa: CASSPTSSYEQYF; d_call: NA; v_call: TRBV6-5; j_call: TRBJ2-7; clone_size: NA
cdr3_nt: TGTGCCAGCAGCCCAAGGGGTCGAGGGGGCCCGGGAGGAGAGACCCAGTACTTC; cdr3_aa: CASSPRGRGGPGGETQYF; d_call: NA; v_call: TRBV7-3; j_call: TRBJ2-5; clone_size: NA
cdr3_nt: TGTGCCAGCAGGGGCCCAAACACTGAAGCTTTCTTT; cdr3_aa: CASRGPNTEAFF; d_call: NA; v_call: TRBV27; j_call: TRBJ1-1; clone_size: once
cdr3_nt: TGCAGCGTGGATAGGACAGGGGTGAACACTGAAGCTTTCTTT; cdr3_aa: CSVDRTGVNTEAFF; d_call: TRBD1; v_call: TRBV29-1; j_call: TRBJ1-1; clone_size: NA
cdr3_nt: TGTGCTAGTGGACGCAGGGGGCTCGGGGACGAGCAGTACTTC; cdr3_aa: CASGRRGLGDEQYF; d_call: TRBD1; v_call: TRBV12-5; j_call: TRBJ2-7; clone_size: NA
cdr3_nt: TGTGCCAGCAGCCCTCTTGTGTGGCCCCAGCATTTT; cdr3_aa: CASSPLVWPQHF; d_call: NA; v_call: TRBV7-8; j_call: TRBJ1-5; clone_size: NA
cdr3_nt: TGTGCCAGCAGCTTATTTCTAGCGGGGCTCACAGATACGCAGTATTTT; cdr3_aa: CASSLFLAGLTDTQYF; d_call: TRBD2; v_call: TRBV7-9; j_call: TRBJ2-3; clone_size: NA